What follows describes a single T cell receptor beta chain. Antigen: not known. Here immunoSEQ multiplex PCR was the method, and the copy in TCRdb shows in-frame clones only, minus some. The sample shows roughly 32,000 clones, about 88% of them seen only once. The germline V gene has CDR1 SGDLS and CDR2 YYNGEE. Trimming took off 0 bases at V and 0 bases at J, with 7 bases between the two ends. The CDR3 is 15 amino acids. This record comes from a study of chemoradiotherapy in HPV16-positive cancers. Study-level points and caveats: Candidate HPV-specific clones and E7-related TCR motifs grew in tumor during treatment.

V usage is TRBV9 and J usage is TRBJ2-1; the D is unclear. The receptor was derived from a human donor with HPV-associated anogenital cancer. Sequencing used blood, obtained from a patient who underwent chemoradiotherapy. CDR3 nucleotide sequence: TGTGCCAGCAGCGTAGGAAGTAGCTCCTACAATGAGCAGTTCTTC. Its protein product is CASSVGSSSYNEQFF.